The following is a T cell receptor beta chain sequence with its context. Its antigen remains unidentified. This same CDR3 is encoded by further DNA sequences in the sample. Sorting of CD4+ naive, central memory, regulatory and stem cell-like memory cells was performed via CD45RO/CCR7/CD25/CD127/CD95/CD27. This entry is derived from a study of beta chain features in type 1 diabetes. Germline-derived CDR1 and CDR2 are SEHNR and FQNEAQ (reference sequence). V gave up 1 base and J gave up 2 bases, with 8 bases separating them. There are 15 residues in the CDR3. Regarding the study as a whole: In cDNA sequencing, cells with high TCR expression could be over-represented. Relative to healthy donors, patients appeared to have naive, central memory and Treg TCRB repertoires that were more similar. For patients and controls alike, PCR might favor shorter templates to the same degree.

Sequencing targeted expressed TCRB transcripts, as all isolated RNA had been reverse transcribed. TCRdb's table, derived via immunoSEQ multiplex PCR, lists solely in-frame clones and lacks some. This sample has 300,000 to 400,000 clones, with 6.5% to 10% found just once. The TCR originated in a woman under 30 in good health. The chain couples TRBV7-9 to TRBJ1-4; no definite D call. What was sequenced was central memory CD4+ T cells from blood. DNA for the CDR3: TGTGCCAGCAGCTTAGGGTCCGGGACTAATGAAAAACTGTTTTTT. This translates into CASSLGSGTNEKLFF.